Sequencing of this T cell receptor beta chain was carried out in a study of CD8 T cells in Susac syndrome. The CDR3 runs to 15 residues. After removal of 1 base from V and 5 bases from J, the junction contained 7 bases not matched to a gene. With random hexamers, 0.5 to 1 ug RNA was reverse transcribed. Multiplex PCR with immunoSEQ amplified the TCR beta CDR3 across 54 Vbeta and 13 Jbeta. A single record per CDR3 protein comes from TCRdb applying MiXCR to the immunoSEQ multiplex PCR reads. The data contain roughly 120,000 distinct CDR3 sequences, 85% to 95% of them singletons. Sequenced sample: CD4+ T cells from PBMCs. The clonotype comes from a human donor with multiple sclerosis. The chain combines TRBV12-3 or TRBV12-4 with TRBJ2-7; 8 bases map to TRBD1. The CDR3 reads CASSLERGTGNEQYF. The CDR3 coding sequence is TGTGCCAGCAGTTTAGAGAGAGGGACAGGAAACGAGCAGTACTTC.